This T cell receptor beta chain was retrieved from a study of blood T cell repertoires in COVID-19. CDR1 is SEHNR and CDR2 is FQNEAQ in the germline V gene (reference sequence). The CDR3 is made up of 14 amino acids. J lost 3 bases, V lost 8 bases, and 5 bases had no gene match. Profiling relied on immunoSEQ multiplex PCR, and the TCRdb table lists in-frame clones only, not all of them. The table records a few hundred thousand clones, 80% to 90% of them present only once. This study enrolled people aged about 18 to 100 from approximately 25 US geographic areas. Participants' reported clinical history set cohort assignment.

The sequenced sample consisted of PBMCs or T cells enriched from blood (not recorded which). The clonotype was recovered from a woman aged 45 to 65 who had recovered from COVID-19. The rearrangement joins TRBV7-9 to TRBJ2-1; 9 bases fit TRBD1. CDR3 in DNA: TGTGCCAGCCACCGGGACAGGGTCTACAATGAGCAGTTCTTC. It encodes CASHRDRVYNEQFF.